Following are 11 T cell receptor beta chains from one sample sequenced in a study of cytomegalovirus exposure and HLA in healthy donors. The PCR employed 60 Vbeta primers together with 13 Jbeta primers. Measured with immunoSEQ multiplex PCR; TCRdb has only the in-frame clones, and not every one. The table records 150,000 to 200,000 clones, approximately 78% of them present only once. The sequenced material came from PBMCs. These receptors were taken from a girl aged 2-9 years in good health and CMV-seropositive.

The CDR3 bases are TGTGCCAGCAGACTAACAGGGGGCGGCACTGAAGCTTTCTTT. As protein: CASRLTGGGTEAFF. The chain couples TRBV6-6 to TRBJ1-1, with 9 nucleotides matching TRBD1. This CDR3 region has 14 residues. The junction had 6 bases not matched to a gene; V was cut back by 6 bases and J by 4 bases. CDR1 and CDR2 from the germline V gene are MNHNY and SVGAGI (reference sequence).

This chain links TRBV30 with TRBJ2-1, with D possibly being TRBD1 (6 bases). The V gene's germline CDR1 is GTSNPN and CDR2 SVGIG (reference sequence). The V end lost 7 bases, the J end lost 0 bases, and 19 bases lay between the germline ends. The CDR3 loop spans 16 amino acids. For the CDR3, the DNA is TGTGCCTTGAATGTGGACGGGACAAGCTCCTACAATGAGCAGTTCTTC. Protein: CALNVDGTSSYNEQFF.

This clone was found once. The J gene is TRBJ2-5, the V gene TRBV6-1, with TRBD2 identical over 11 bases. Germline loops: CDR1 MNHNS, CDR2 SASEGT. Trimming took 4 bases from V and 3 from J; bases not matched to a gene: 7. The CDR3 runs 16 residues. CDR3 protein: CASSVLAGGRKETQYF. The CDR3 DNA follows: TGTGCCAGCAGTGTGTTAGCGGGAGGGAGAAAAGAGACCCAGTACTTC.

The V call is TRBV6-5, the J call TRBJ2-2; 11 nucleotides line up with TRBD2. The germline V gene has CDR1 MNHEY and CDR2 SVGAGI. V lost 5 bases to trimming and J lost 5 bases; unmatched junction nucleotides: 1. The CDR3 runs 14 residues. CDR3 bases: TGTGCCAGCAGTCTAGCGGGAGGAACCGGGGAGCTGTTTTTT. This sequence encodes CASSLAGGTGELFF.

The chain links TRBV7-9 to TRBJ2-5; 11 positions agree with TRBD1. The ends lost 5 bases at V and 1 base at J; junction bases unmatched: 6. This CDR3 is 16 amino acids long. Germline CDR1 and CDR2: SEHNR and FQNEAQ (reference sequence). In nucleotides, the CDR3 is TGTGCCAGCAGCACCCTGGACAGGGGGCCCCAAGAGACCCAGTACTTC. It yields the protein CASSTLDRGPQETQYF.

This clone was found a few times. The rearrangement links TRBV6-1 to TRBJ2-7; D perhaps matches TRBD2 (7 bases). Trimming removed 1 base at V and 4 bases at J, with 17 bases between. Germline CDR1 is MNHNS and CDR2 is SASEGT. This CDR3 spans 16 amino acids. Here the CDR3 DNA reads TGTGCCAGCAGTGAAGGGGAGGGGGGCGGAGGATACGAGCAGTACTTC. This encodes CASSEGEGGGGYEQYF.

V is TRBV29-1 and J is TRBJ2-5; TRBD2 matches at 7 bases. The trim removed 2 bases at V and 3 bases at J, leaving 3 bases unmatched. CDR1 and CDR2 from the germline V gene are SQVTM and ANQGSEA. The CDR3 sequence is 13 residues long. CDR3 residues: CSVELAGEETQYF. The CDR3 region has the DNA TGCAGCGTTGAACTGGCGGGGGAAGAGACCCAGTACTTC. Variable domain in full (rest from reference TRBV29-1 and TRBJ2-5): SAVISQKPSRDICQRGTSLTIQCQVDSQVTMMFWYRQQPGQSLTLIATANQGSEATYESGFVIDKFPISRPNLTFSTLTVSNMSPEDSSIYLCSVELAGEETQYFGPGTRLLVL.

The chain employs TRBV7-9 and TRBJ1-4; TRBD1 might be the D (5 bases). Trimming shortened V by 8 bases and J by 8 bases, and 15 bases separated the two germline ends. The germline V gene has CDR1 SEHNR and CDR2 FQNEAQ (reference sequence). This CDR3 is built from 13 residues. In DNA form, the CDR3 reads TGTGCCAGCCAAGGCGGGGGGGAAGAAAAACTGTTTTTT. It translates to CASQGGGEEKLFF.

The chain employs TRBV5-1 and TRBJ2-3, with a weak D call TRBD2 (5 bases). The germline V gene has CDR1 SGHRS and CDR2 YFSETQ. V lost 0 bases to trimming and J lost 4 bases, with 15 bases between them. CDR3 length: 16 amino acids. In DNA, the CDR3 is TGCGCCAGCAGCTTGGCCACACGCGGAGGTTCAGATACGCAGTATTTT. This translates into CASSLATRGGSDTQYF.

This chain links TRBV29-1 with TRBJ1-1, with 7 bases lining up with TRBD1. This CDR3 region has 14 residues. J was trimmed by 8 bases and V by 2 bases; bases with no gene match: 11. CDR1 is SQVTM, CDR2 ANQGSEA, per germline. The CDR3 sequence: CSVERGQGVMEAFF. CDR3 in DNA: TGCAGCGTTGAAAGGGGGCAGGGGGTAATGGAAGCTTTCTTT. The full variable domain, its missing parts supplied by reference TRBV29-1 and TRBJ1-1, is SAVISQKPSRDICQRGTSLTIQCQVDSQVTMMFWYRQQPGQSLTLIATANQGSEATYESGFVIDKFPISRPNLTFSTLTVSNMSPEDSSIYLCSVERGQGVMEAFFGQGTRLTVV.

Concerning this clone: The sample carries other DNA sequences with the same CDR3. The chain employs TRBV27 and TRBJ1-5; the D gene is possibly TRBD1 (6 bases). Germline V gene data show CDR1 as MNHEY and CDR2 as SMNVEV (reference sequence). The V and J ends lost 0 bases and 4 bases respectively, with 10 bases between them. The CDR3 has 15 residues. CDR3 nucleotides: TGTGCCAGCAGTTTATCCAGGGGAGGGAATCAGCCCCAGCATTTT. This codes for CASSLSRGGNQPQHF.